The sequence of this T cell receptor beta chain was determined in a study of blood T cell repertoires in COVID-19. Using immunoSEQ multiplex PCR, the repertoire was profiled, and TCRdb retains in-frame clones only, with some absent. The repertoire holds over 200,000 clones, with over 80% as singletons. V dropped 2 bases and J dropped 0; count of bases not matched to a gene: 2. The germline V gene has CDR1 KGHSH and CDR2 LQKENI. The length of the CDR3 is 15 residues. The chain is built from TRBV18 and TRBJ1-1; 8 nucleotides match TRBD1. The clonotype originates from a human donor in a cohort exposed to, infected with or recovered from COVID-19 (not recorded which). The donor label of this sample is uncertain. The sequenced sample was PBMCs or T cells enriched from blood (not recorded which). CDR3 amino acids: CASSPLDRVNTEAFF. Here the CDR3 DNA reads TGTGCCAGCTCACCATTGGACAGGGTGAACACTGAAGCTTTCTTT.